Each of the 29 T cell receptor beta chains below was sequenced from the same sample in a study of shared clonotypes between healthy human individuals. Sequencing used immunoSEQ multiplex PCR; TCRdb keeps in-frame clones, though not all of them. The sample includes about 2.4 million clones, 93% of them seen just once. Sequenced input: naive CD4+ T cells from PBMCs. Described subset: CD45RA+ positively selected. The receptors here all came from a man between 18 and 29 years old in good health. Some clones in this sample may be carry-over from other donors' samples.

The chain couples TRBV5-1 to TRBJ2-4; either TRBD1 or TRBD2 may supply D (5 bases each). The CDR3 runs 14 residues. Germline-derived CDR1 and CDR2 are SGHRS and YFSETQ. V dropped 5 bases and J dropped 5 bases, with 14 bases sitting between them. In DNA, the CDR3 is TGCGCCAGCAGTTCCGGGGCTGCTGAAAACATTCAGTACTTC. This encodes CASSSGAAENIQYF.

Concerning this clone itself: Within the sample, other DNA sequences also encode this same CDR3. The genes are TRBV6-5 and TRBJ2-1; a weak D match, TRBD1 (6 bases). The V end lost 5 bases, the J end lost 6 bases, and 11 bases lay between the germline ends. The germline V gene has CDR1 MNHEY and CDR2 SVGAGI. CDR3 size: 13 residues. The CDR3 region has the DNA TGTGCCAGCAGTCGCCAGGGGCCCAATGAGCAGTTCTTC. It translates to CASSRQGPNEQFF.

The chain has TRBV28 and TRBJ2-7; D might be TRBD1 or TRBD2, each matching 5 bases. Trimming removed 7 bases at V and 4 bases at J, with 17 bases between. The CDR3 spans 14 residues. Germline CDR1 is MDHEN and CDR2 is SYDVKM. CDR3 bases: TGTGCCAGCACCCCGATACTAGGGGTGTACGAGCAGTACTTC. This translates into CASTPILGVYEQYF.

V is TRBV4-1 and J is TRBJ2-1; D may be TRBD2 (6 bases). This CDR3 is built from 17 residues. Germline V gives CDR1 MGHRA, CDR2 YSYEKL. The V end was cut by 2 bases, the J end by 3 bases, with 17 bases between. The CDR3, as DNA: TGCGCCAGCAGCCAACCAATAGGGGCGGGAATCTACAATGAGCAGTTCTTC. It codes for CASSQPIGAGIYNEQFF.

This clone showed up just once. The chain combines TRBV28 with TRBJ1-5; D may be TRBD1 (5 bases). The germline V and J ends were trimmed by 6 bases and 0 bases, with 15 bases remaining between them. The CDR3 runs to 16 residues. Germline CDR1 and CDR2: MDHEN and SYDVKM. CDR3 protein: CASRGGAVNSNQPQHF. In DNA form, the CDR3 reads TGTGCCAGCAGGGGAGGGGCCGTAAATAGCAATCAGCCCCAGCATTTT.

This clone was observed a handful of times. V gene TRBV28 combines with J gene TRBJ1-1; D ambiguous. CDR1 is MDHEN, CDR2 SYDVKM, per germline. This CDR3 has 14 residues. Trimming removed 6 bases from V and 4 bases from J, with 15 bases in between. The CDR3 DNA reads TGTGCCAGCAGGCCACCTGTGGGCGGCACTGAAGCTTTCTTT. Translating gives CASRPPVGGTEAFF.

The CDR3 nucleotides are TGTGCCAGCAGCCAGGAAGCTGGAAACACCATATATTTT. As protein: CASSQEAGNTIYF. This chain uses TRBV11-3 with TRBJ1-3; D is unresolved. Germline V gene sequence: CDR1 SGHNT, CDR2 YENEEA. The length of the CDR3 is 13 residues. The V end lost 5 bases, the J end lost 2 bases, and 7 bases lay between the germline ends.

V usage is TRBV7-9 and J usage is TRBJ1-2, with D perhaps TRBD1 (6 bases). Trimming left V 7 bases short and J 4 bases short, with 10 bases between. CDR3 length: 12 amino acids. Germline V gene sequence: CDR1 SEHNR, CDR2 FQNEAQ (reference sequence). The CDR3 region has the DNA TGTGCCAGCACCCACAGGGCCTATGGCTACACCTTC. Residues: CASTHRAYGYTF.

This clone was observed once. The V gene is TRBV5-6, the J gene TRBJ2-3; D not certain. CDR3 length: 16 amino acids. V was clipped by 1 base and J by 1 base, with 13 bases between them. The V gene's germline CDR1 is SGHDT and CDR2 YYEEEE. The CDR3 spells CASSLWLLGRTDTQYF. CDR3 bases: TGTGCCAGCAGCTTGTGGCTGTTAGGTCGCACAGATACGCAGTATTTT.

V is TRBV5-1 and J is TRBJ2-3, with D tentatively TRBD2 (6 bases). This CDR3 has 14 amino acids. Germline CDR1 SGHRS, CDR2 YFSETQ. Deletions cut 2 bases from V and 4 bases from J, with 11 bases between. Here the CDR3 DNA reads TGCGCCAGCAGCTTTGGGGGGTTGCCAGATACGCAGTATTTT. This codes for CASSFGGLPDTQYF.

This chain links TRBV30 with TRBJ1-4, with TRBD1 identical over 7 bases. With V trimmed by 1 base and J by 8 bases, 13 bases remained unmatched. The CDR3 is made up of 16 amino acids. CDR1 is GTSNPN and CDR2 is SVGIG in the germline V gene (reference sequence). The chain's CDR3 is CAWSALPGGAEEKLFF. As DNA, the CDR3 is TGTGCCTGGAGTGCCCTCCCAGGGGGGGCGGAGGAAAAACTGTTTTTT.

This sequence joins TRBV4-3 and TRBJ1-2, with D unclear. V was trimmed by 2 bases and J by 7 bases, leaving 8 bases between them. Germline loops: CDR1 LGHNA, CDR2 YSLEER. This CDR3 has 12 residues. For the CDR3, the DNA is TGCGCCAGCAGCCAACGAGGGTCTGGCTACACCTTC. This codes for CASSQRGSGYTF.

The chain uses TRBV6-6 and TRBJ2-6; D perhaps matches TRBD2 (5 bases). The CDR3 is 16 residues long. Trimming pared 6 bases from V and 2 bases from J, leaving 14 bases between. Germline V lookup: CDR1 MNHNY, CDR2 SVGAGI (reference sequence). The CDR3 spells CASSLAGVPGANVLTF. CDR3 bases: TGTGCCAGCAGCCTAGCCGGGGTCCCTGGGGCCAACGTCCTGACTTTC.

This clone showed up just once. The rearrangement links TRBV5-1 to TRBJ2-4; 8 bases align to TRBD2. This CDR3 is built from 13 residues. V shed 4 bases, J shed 13 bases, and the junction held 10 bases outside the gene matches. CDR1 and CDR2 from the germline V gene are SGHRS and YFSETQ. The CDR3 sequence: CASSPEVAGGQYF. CDR3 bases: TGCGCCAGCAGCCCGGAGGTGGCGGGAGGCCAGTACTTC.

This clone was counted a single time. The rearrangement links TRBV10-3 to TRBJ2-3; D might be TRBD2 (6 bases). Trimming pared 11 bases from V and 2 bases from J, leaving 14 bases between. This CDR3 is 13 amino acids long. The germline V gene has CDR1 ENHRY and CDR2 SYGVKD. The CDR3 nucleotides read TGTGCCCTTCGAGGCGGGGACACAGATACGCAGTATTTT. Protein: CALRGGDTDTQYF.

This clone was found once. Different DNA sequences within this sample yield the same CDR3. The chain links TRBV5-1 to TRBJ1-1; 7 bases agree with TRBD1. This CDR3 contains 14 residues. The ends lost 1 base at V and 4 bases at J; junction bases unmatched: 4. Per germline, CDR1 SGHRS and CDR2 YFSETQ. DNA of the CDR3: TGCGCCAGCAGCTTGACAGGGGAGGGCACTGAAGCTTTCTTT. Translation: CASSLTGEGTEAFF.

This chain joins TRBV7-9 and TRBJ2-3; 7 positions agree with TRBD1. The V gene end was trimmed by 4 bases and the J gene end by 2 bases; junction bases not matched to a gene: 3. Germline CDR1 SEHNR, CDR2 FQNEAQ (reference sequence). There are 14 residues in the CDR3. The CDR3 protein is CASSSGQVTDTQYF. CDR3 DNA sequence: TGTGCCAGCAGCTCTGGACAGGTCACAGATACGCAGTATTTT.

V and J are TRBV10-3 and TRBJ2-3; D may correspond to TRBD1 or TRBD2 (5 bases each). The length of the CDR3 is 15 residues. V was shortened by 6 bases and J by 6 bases, with 19 bases between the two germline ends. The germline CDR1 and CDR2 sequences are ENHRY and SYGVKD. Here the CDR3 reads CAISAGALEMDTQYF. CDR3 DNA sequence: TGTGCCATCAGCGCCGGGGCCCTAGAGATGGATACGCAGTATTTT.

The CDR3 protein is CASSTGLAAQFF. The CDR3 nucleotides are TGTGCCAGCAGTACGGGACTAGCGGCGCAGTTCTTC. The genes are TRBV27 and TRBJ2-1, with 11 bases matching TRBD2. CDR1 MNHEY and CDR2 SMNVEV come from the germline V gene (reference sequence). V trimming: 5 bases; J trimming: 12 bases; junction bases outside the gene matches: 3. The CDR3 is 12 residues long.

J is TRBJ2-7 and V is TRBV4-3; 7 bases are shared with TRBD2. V dropped 0 bases and J dropped 0; count of bases not matched to a gene: 8. CDR1 is LGHNA, CDR2 YSLEER, per germline. This CDR3 is 17 amino acids long. CDR3 region: CASSQDVVRDYSYEQYF. The CDR3 bases are TGCGCCAGCAGCCAAGATGTTGTTCGGGACTACTCCTACGAGCAGTACTTC.

CDR3 protein: CASRGQGDGYTF. The CDR3 DNA reads TGTGCCAGCAGGGGACAGGGGGACGGCTACACCTTC. The chain has TRBV6-5 and TRBJ1-2, with 11 bases that match TRBD1. This CDR3 region has 12 residues. V was clipped by 6 bases and J by 8 bases; unmatched bases: 2. The germline V gene encodes CDR1 MNHEY and CDR2 SVGAGI.

The chain has TRBV29-1 and TRBJ2-5; D is possibly TRBD2 (6 bases). CDR3 length: 15 amino acids. The germline V gene has CDR1 SQVTM and CDR2 ANQGSEA. V dropped 6 bases and J dropped 1 base, with 18 bases sitting between them. CDR3 loop: CSVGGPGLIQETQYF. CDR3 bases: TGCAGCGTGGGTGGGCCAGGACTAATCCAAGAGACCCAGTACTTC.

V usage is TRBV7-3 and J usage is TRBJ2-3; no reliable D call. This CDR3 contains 14 residues. Germline V gene lookup returns CDR1 SGHTA and CDR2 FQGTGA. V lost 4 bases and J lost 6, with 14 bases in between. Here the CDR3 DNA reads TGTGCCAGCAGCTCTTCTCGGATGACGGATACGCAGTATTTT. Translation: CASSSSRMTDTQYF.

The chain is built from TRBV4-1 and TRBJ1-2; 7 positions agree with TRBD1. In germline, CDR1 is MGHRA, CDR2 YSYEKL. The CDR3 length is 15 residues. Trimming removed 6 bases from V and 3 bases from J; junction bases left unmatched: 10. CDR3 sequence (DNA): TGCGCCAGCAGACTGACTGGTACAGGGGACTATGGCTACACCTTC. Its protein is CASRLTGTGDYGYTF.

The rearrangement links TRBV5-1 to TRBJ1-4, with D perhaps TRBD1 (6 bases). Germline V gives CDR1 SGHRS, CDR2 YFSETQ. V lost 0 bases and J 2 bases, leaving 8 bases between the germline ends. This CDR3 is 15 amino acids long. CDR3 nucleotide sequence: TGCGCCAGCAGCTTGGTCAGGGGTACTAATGAAAAACTGTTTTTT. Encoded protein: CASSLVRGTNEKLFF.

The rearrangement uses TRBV5-1 and TRBJ1-2; 7 bases map to TRBD1. V was pared by 3 bases and J by 5 bases, with 4 bases of the junction left unmatched. The CDR3 loop spans 13 amino acids. The germline gives CDR1 SGHRS, CDR2 YFSETQ. The CDR3 bases are TGCGCCAGCAGCTACACAGGGGATTATGGCTACACCTTC. It codes for CASSYTGDYGYTF. Full variable domain (rest looked up from reference TRBV5-1 and TRBJ1-2): KAGVTQTPRYLIKTRGQQVTLSCSPISGHRSVSWYQQTPGQGLQFLFEYFSETQRNKGNFPGRFSGRQFSNSRSEMNVSTLELGDSALYLCASSYTGDYGYTFGSGTRLTVV.

The gene calls are TRBV28 and TRBJ2-7, with 10 bases that match TRBD1. Losses at the gene ends were 2 bases for V and 5 bases for J; bases not matched to a gene: 6. This CDR3 has 15 amino acids. The germline V gene has CDR1 MDHEN and CDR2 SYDVKM. CDR3 residues: CASSLTGQGVDEQYF. The CDR3, as DNA: TGTGCCAGCAGTTTAACTGGACAGGGGGTCGACGAGCAGTACTTC. The complete variable domain, with remaining parts taken from reference TRBV28 and TRBJ2-7, reads DVKVTQSSRYLVKRTGEKVFLECVQDMDHENMFWYRQDPGLGLRLIYFSYDVKMKEKGDIPEGYSVSREKKERFSLILESASTNQTSMYLCASSLTGQGVDEQYFGPGTRLTVT.

CDR3 protein: CASISRVPSYEQYF. In nucleotides, the CDR3 is TGTGCCAGCATCTCCCGGGTTCCGTCCTACGAGCAGTACTTC. The gene calls are TRBV5-8 and TRBJ2-7, with unresolved D. This CDR3 spans 14 amino acids. V was trimmed by 6 bases and J by 1 base, leaving 14 bases between them. Germline CDR1 SGHTS, CDR2 YDEGEE.

V is TRBV7-9 and J is TRBJ2-5; D is possibly TRBD2 (6 bases). Judging by the DNA end, TRBJ2-7 fits better; the J call may be wrong. Germline CDR1 reads SEHNR; CDR2 reads FQNEAQ (reference sequence). The CDR3 consists of 13 residues. The CDR3 DNA reads TGTGCCAGCAGCTTGGGGCGGGAATACGAGCAGTACTTC. Its protein product is CASSLGREYEQYF.